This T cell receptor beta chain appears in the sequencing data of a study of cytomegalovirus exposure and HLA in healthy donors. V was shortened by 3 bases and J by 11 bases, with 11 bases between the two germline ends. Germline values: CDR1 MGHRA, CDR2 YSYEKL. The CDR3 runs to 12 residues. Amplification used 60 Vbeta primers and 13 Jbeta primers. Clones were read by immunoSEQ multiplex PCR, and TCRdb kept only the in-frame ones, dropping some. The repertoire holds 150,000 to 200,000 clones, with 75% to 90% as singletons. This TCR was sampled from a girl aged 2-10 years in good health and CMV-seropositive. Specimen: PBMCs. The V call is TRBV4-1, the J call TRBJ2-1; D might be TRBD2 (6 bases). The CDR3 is CASSHITSKQFF. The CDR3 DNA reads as TGCGCCAGCAGCCACATTACTAGCAAGCAGTTCTTC.